This record concerns one TCR beta chain sequence. The data stem from a study of T cell responses to AZD1222 COVID-19 vaccine. The germline V gene encodes CDR1 LNHDA and CDR2 SQIVND (reference sequence). CDR3 length: 14 amino acids. After removal of 5 bases from V and 0 bases from J, the junction contained 2 bases not matched to a gene. Measured with immunoSEQ multiplex PCR; TCRdb has only the in-frame clones, and not every one. The repertoire has 90,000 to 150,000 clones, around 87% of them found once; the top ten carry under 4.5%. This sequence originates from an adult in good health. Material: peripheral blood, obtained on day 0 of AZD1222 vaccination. V and J are TRBV19 and TRBJ2-3; 7 positions agree with TRBD1. This CDR3 reads CASSVDRSTDTQYF. In DNA form, the CDR3 reads TGTGCCAGTAGTGTGGACAGGAGCACAGATACGCAGTATTTT.